This T cell receptor (beta chain) comes out of a study of graft-versus-host responses after intestinal transplantation. Across the whole study: Grafts that recipients had were multivisceral, liver-intestinal, or isolated intestinal transplants. Induction using anti-thymocyte globulin, followed by tacrolimus and steroids for roughly 3 years, was given to all recipients.

About this clone itself: The antigen remains undetermined.

General study results and limits: GvH clones occurred in recipient marrow; some first appeared in ileum or blood. When patients had graft-donor T cell macrochimerism, their allografts held high graft-versus-host to host-versus-graft clonal ratios.

Data came from immunoSEQ multiplex PCR; TCRdb stores just in-frame clones and leaves some out. The data hold roughly 100,000 clones, with 93% observed a single time. This sequence was found in a human donor who received an intestinal transplant. The starting material was unstimulated CD8+ T cells sorted from spleen or lymph node cells, obtained before intestinal transplant.

CDR3 sequence (DNA): TGTGCCAGTAGGACAGGGTATCTCGTTGAAGCTTTCTTT. It specifies CASRTGYLVEAFF. This sequence joins TRBV19 and TRBJ1-1, with 7 bases aligning to TRBD1. Trimming cost V 6 bases and J 7 bases; bases outside gene matches: 8. There are 13 residues in the CDR3. Germline loops: CDR1 LNHDA, CDR2 SQIVND (reference sequence). Complete variable domain (other parts from reference TRBV19 and TRBJ1-1): DGGITQSPKYLFRKEGQNVTLSCEQNLNHDAMYWYRQDPGQGLRLIYYSQIVNDFQKGDIAEGYSVSREKKESFPLTVTSAQKNPTAFYLCASRTGYLVEAFFGQGTRLTVV.